The 7 T cell receptor beta chains below all came from one sample that was sequenced in a study of cytomegalovirus exposure and HLA in healthy donors. Vbeta (60) and Jbeta (13) primers were used in the PCR. Sequencing used immunoSEQ multiplex PCR; TCRdb keeps in-frame clones, though not all of them. The table records over 95,000 clones, around 82% of them present only once. Specimen: PBMCs. Receptor source: a man in his forties in good health and CMV-seronegative.

The gene calls are TRBV25-1 and TRBJ1-2; D might be TRBD1 (6 bases). Trimming stripped 6 bases from V and 4 bases from J, with 12 bases between. Germline V gene sequence: CDR1 MGHDK, CDR2 SYGVNS. The CDR3 has 13 residues. The CDR3 DNA reads as TGTGCCAGCAGCCCGGGACATACCTATGGCTACACCTTC. This gives the protein CASSPGHTYGYTF.

The chain joins TRBV28 to TRBJ1-1, with 7 bases aligning to TRBD1. V trimming: 2 bases; J trimming: 5 bases; junction bases outside the gene matches: 8. This CDR3 contains 15 residues. Germline V CDR1 and CDR2: MDHEN, SYDVKM. The CDR3 DNA is TGTGCCAGCAGTTTAGAGGCCAGGGGGAGAACTGAAGCTTTCTTT. This codes for CASSLEARGRTEAFF. The variable domain in full, completed from reference TRBV28 and TRBJ1-1, reads DVKVTQSSRYLVKRTGEKVFLECVQDMDHENMFWYRQDPGLGLRLIYFSYDVKMKEKGDIPEGYSVSREKKERFSLILESASTNQTSMYLCASSLEARGRTEAFFGQGTRLTVV.

V gene TRBV7-9 combines with J gene TRBJ2-5, with 13 bases aligning to TRBD2. This CDR3 comprises 15 residues. Looked up from germline, CDR1 is SEHNR and CDR2 is FQNEAQ (reference sequence). V lost 3 bases and J lost 2; bases outside the gene matches: 0. The CDR3 reads CASSLGLAGQETQYF. The DNA of the CDR3 is TGTGCCAGCAGCTTGGGACTAGCGGGGCAAGAGACCCAGTACTTC. Looking up the rest from reference TRBV7-9 and TRBJ2-5 gives the full variable domain: DTGVSQNPRHKITKRGQNVTFRCDPISEHNRLYWYRQTLGQGPEFLTYFQNEAQLEKSRLLSDRFSAERPKGSFSTLEIQRTEQGDSAMYLCASSLGLAGQETQYFGPGTRLLVL.

This clone was picked up one time. The chain employs TRBV27 and TRBJ1-5; D may be TRBD1 (6 bases). V was trimmed by 0 bases and J by 3 bases, leaving 9 bases between them. CDR1 is MNHEY and CDR2 is SMNVEV in the germline V gene (reference sequence). The CDR3 consists of 15 residues. The CDR3 DNA is TGTGCCAGCAGTTTATCGGGGGCTTTCAATCAGCCCCAGCATTTT. This translates into CASSLSGAFNQPQHF.

The chain employs TRBV13 and TRBJ2-3, with TRBD2 as a possible D gene (7 bases). CDR1 is PRHDT and CDR2 is FYEKMQ in the germline V gene (reference sequence). The V end was cut by 5 bases, the J end by 2 bases, with 26 bases between. The CDR3 spans 19 residues. The CDR3, as DNA: TGTGCCAGCAGCACCTCGCCCCCCCTGGCGGGGGCCTACACAGATACGCAGTATTTT. Translated, it gives CASSTSPPLAGAYTDTQYF.

The chain carries TRBV6-6 and TRBJ2-7, with TRBD2 identical over 7 bases. The CDR3 has 16 amino acids. Trimming at V came to 0 bases and at J to 1 base, leaving 6 bases not matched to a gene. Looked up from germline, CDR1 is MNHNY and CDR2 is SVGAGI (reference sequence). DNA for the CDR3: TGTGCCAGCAGTTACTCCTTAGCGCGGGAGTCCTACGAGCAGTACTTC. This codes for CASSYSLARESYEQYF.

The chain combines TRBV5-6 with TRBJ2-3, with 8 nucleotides matching TRBD2. V gave up 2 bases and J gave up 1 base; unmatched junction bases: 3. Per the germline V gene, CDR1 is SGHDT and CDR2 is YYEEEE. This CDR3 spans 15 amino acids. The CDR3 bases are TGTGCCAGCAGCTTTCCGCGGGGGGGCACAGATACGCAGTATTTT. Its translation is CASSFPRGGTDTQYF. Combining the CDR3 with reference TRBV5-6 and TRBJ2-3 gives the whole variable domain DAGVTQSPTHLIKTRGQQVTLRCSPKSGHDTVSWYQQALGQGPQFIFQYYEEEERQRGNFPDRFSGHQFPNYSSELNVNALLLGDSALYLCASSFPRGGTDTQYFGPGTRLTVL.